These 29 T cell receptor beta chains share one sample of origin, sequenced in a study of a mutant IDH1 vaccine in newly diagnosed glioma. The table came from immunoSEQ multiplex PCR; TCRdb's copy has only in-frame clones and leaves some out. Altogether tens of thousands of clones are present, over 70% being singletons, with the ten largest covering about 14%. These receptors' targets are unknown. Time point: week 23, last vaccination. Mutant IDH1 20-mer peptide, at 300 ug, made up each vaccine dose, with topical imiquimod. Specimen: PBMCs, collected from a glioma patient whose treatment included an IDH1 peptide vaccine. These receptors were collected from a man younger than 30 with glioma.

This chain connects TRBV7-2 to TRBJ2-3; D remains unclear. Germline V gene data show CDR1 as SGHTA and CDR2 as FQGNSA. V was trimmed by 6 bases and J by 2 bases, leaving 6 bases between them. CDR3 length: 12 amino acids. CDR3 coding DNA: TGTGCCAGCAGTCACGCCACAGATACGCAGTATTTT. Translation: CASSHATDTQYF.

The J gene is TRBJ2-7, the V gene TRBV6-5, with TRBD1 matching over 9 bases. This CDR3 is 15 amino acids long. Germline CDR1 MNHEY, CDR2 SVGAGI. V was pared by 4 bases and J by 1 base, with 5 bases of the junction left unmatched. CDR3 DNA sequence: TGTGCCAGCAGTTTGGGGGACAGGGCATCCTACGAGCAGTACTTC. Translated, it gives CASSLGDRASYEQYF.

The gene calls are TRBV27 and TRBJ1-5, with a possible D match to TRBD1 (5 bases). The V end lost 3 bases, the J end lost 5 bases, and 11 bases lay between the germline ends. Germline lookup yields CDR1 MNHEY and CDR2 SMNVEV (reference sequence). CDR3 length: 14 residues. The CDR3 loop reads CASSFWGTDQPQHF. The CDR3 region has the DNA TGTGCCAGCAGTTTCTGGGGGACTGATCAGCCCCAGCATTTT.

This chain uses TRBV19 with TRBJ1-2; 7 nucleotides align to TRBD1. V lost 9 bases, J lost 0 bases, and 4 bases stayed unmatched. CDR1 LNHDA and CDR2 SQIVND come from the germline V gene (reference sequence). The CDR3 sequence is 13 residues long. In DNA, the CDR3 is TGTGCCAGCCTAGGGGGCACTAACTATGGCTACACCTTC. This encodes CASLGGTNYGYTF. The full variable domain, in which reference TRBV19 and TRBJ1-2 provide the parts outside the CDR3, is DGGITQSPKYLFRKEGQNVTLSCEQNLNHDAMYWYRQDPGQGLRLIYYSQIVNDFQKGDIAEGYSVSREKKESFPLTVTSAQKNPTAFYLCASLGGTNYGYTFGSGTRLTVV.

The V call is TRBV4-3, the J call TRBJ1-1; no reliable D call. The V gene lost 4 bases and the J gene lost 0 bases, with 6 bases spanning the gap. Germline CDR1 is LGHNA and CDR2 is YSLEER. The CDR3 loop spans 13 amino acids. The CDR3 loop reads CASSRNMNTEAFF. The CDR3 coding sequence is TGCGCCAGCAGCCGAAACATGAACACTGAAGCTTTCTTT.

The chain has TRBV25-1 and TRBJ1-2; D possibly corresponds to TRBD1 (5 bases). From germline, CDR1 is MGHDK and CDR2 SYGVNS. V dropped 6 bases and J dropped 0 bases, with 17 bases sitting between them. The CDR3 loop spans 16 amino acids. The CDR3 DNA follows: TGTGCCAGCAGCCACCCCCGGGACCCAGCTAACTATGGCTACACCTTC. This gives the protein CASSHPRDPANYGYTF.

The V gene is TRBV6-1, the J gene TRBJ2-7, with D possibly being TRBD2 (6 bases). There are 13 residues in the CDR3. Germline CDR1 reads MNHNS; CDR2 reads SASEGT. The V and J ends lost 5 bases and 2 bases respectively, with 10 bases between them. CDR3 DNA sequence: TGTGCCAGCAGTTCAGGGAGGACCTACGAGCAGTACTTC. Translating gives CASSSGRTYEQYF.

This rearrangement joins TRBV2 to TRBJ2-7; TRBD1 matches 7 bases. Germline trimming cut 6 bases from V and 3 bases from J; bases unmatched to any gene: 11. CDR1 and CDR2 (germline): SNHLY, FYNNEI. CDR3 length: 15 amino acids. The CDR3 spells CASSLRDSGIYEQYF. For the CDR3, the DNA is TGTGCCAGCAGCCTCCGGGACAGCGGTATCTACGAGCAGTACTTC. Looking up the rest from reference TRBV2 and TRBJ2-7 gives the full variable domain: EPEVTQTPSHQVTQMGQEVILRCVPISNHLYFYWYRQILGQKVEFLVSFYNNEISEKSEIFDDQFSVERPDGSNFTLKIRSTKLEDSAMYFCASSLRDSGIYEQYFGPGTRLTVT.

The chain has TRBV27 and TRBJ1-6; D perhaps matches TRBD1 (5 bases). Germline CDR1 and CDR2: MNHEY and SMNVEV (reference sequence). The CDR3 has 16 amino acids. The germline V and J ends were trimmed by 5 bases and 2 bases, with 13 bases remaining between them. The CDR3 is CASSGVGATYNSPLHF. CDR3 nucleotides: TGTGCCAGCAGTGGTGTAGGGGCGACCTATAATTCACCCCTCCACTTT.

This clone was observed a single time. CDR3 coding DNA: TGTGCCAGCAGCTTAGATCAGGGAAGATCCTACAATGAGCAGTTCTTC. This codes for CASSLDQGRSYNEQFF. The V call is TRBV11-3, the J call TRBJ2-1, with D possibly matching TRBD1 (5 bases). The V and J ends lost 0 bases and 1 base respectively, with 10 bases between them. The CDR3 is made up of 16 amino acids. The V gene's germline CDR1 is SGHNT and CDR2 YENEEA.

The rearrangement joins TRBV6-1 to TRBJ2-7, with 9 positions matching TRBD2. The CDR3 loop spans 15 amino acids. J lost 0 bases, V lost 3 bases, and 3 bases had no gene match. The germline V gene has CDR1 MNHNS and CDR2 SASEGT. The CDR3 coding sequence is TGTGCCAGCAGTGAGACTAGCGGTAGCTCCTACGAGCAGTACTTC. Its protein product is CASSETSGSSYEQYF.

The rearrangement joins TRBV2 to TRBJ2-3; tentatively, D is TRBD1 (5 bases). Trimming cost V 8 bases and J 1 base, with 13 bases left between them. Germline CDR1 SNHLY, CDR2 FYNNEI. The CDR3 covers 14 residues. The CDR3 bases are TGTGCCAGCTCCTCAGGGTGGGGCACAGATACGCAGTATTTT. This sequence encodes CASSSGWGTDTQYF.

CDR3 DNA sequence: TGTGCCAGCAGCGCACCCGGGACTAGCGGGAGGGCCGGGACCAATGAGCAGTTCTTC. Its translation is CASSAPGTSGRAGTNEQFF. The V call is TRBV9, the J call TRBJ2-1, with 16 bases aligning to TRBD2. The CDR3 spans 19 residues. CDR1 is SGDLS and CDR2 is YYNGEE in the germline V gene. The ends lost 3 bases at V and 6 bases at J; junction bases unmatched: 12.

The rearrangement links TRBV11-1 to TRBJ1-1; D is uncertain. CDR3 length: 16 residues. Germline CDR1 and CDR2: SGHAT and FQDESV (reference sequence). Trimming took 5 bases from V and 8 from J, leaving 24 bases between them. In DNA form, the CDR3 reads TGTGCCAGCAGCCAAGTGGGCCTTGGACGTGGTGGAGAAGCTTTCTTT. Its translation is CASSQVGLGRGGEAFF. Based on the CDR3 plus reference TRBV11-1 and TRBJ1-1, the full variable domain is EAEVAQSPRYKITEKSQAVAFWCDPISGHATLYWYRQILGQGPELLVQFQDESVVDDSQLPKDRFSAERLKGVDSTLKIQPAELGDSAMYLCASSQVGLGRGGEAFFGQGTRLTVV.

In DNA form, the CDR3 reads TGTGCCTGGAGTGTATGGGGTGGGGTAGAGACCCAGTACTTC. This codes for CAWSVWGGVETQYF. V gene TRBV30 combines with J gene TRBJ2-5; no reliable D call. This CDR3 has 14 amino acids. The V end lost 0 bases, the J end lost 4 bases, and 12 bases lay between the germline ends. The germline CDR1 and CDR2 sequences are GTSNPN and SVGIG (reference sequence).

V gene TRBV19 combines with J gene TRBJ2-1; D is unclear. Germline CDR1 and CDR2: LNHDA and SQIVND (reference sequence). Trimming took 3 bases from V and 7 from J, leaving 19 bases between them. There are 16 residues in the CDR3. The CDR3 bases are TGTGCCAGTAGTATGGGTGGGCGAGGCTTTTTAAATGAGCAGTTCTTC. Translating it yields CASSMGGRGFLNEQFF.

The sample holds one count of this clone. This chain uses TRBV27 with TRBJ1-5, with D perhaps TRBD1 (5 bases). The CDR3 runs to 16 residues. Germline loops: CDR1 MNHEY, CDR2 SMNVEV (reference sequence). V was pared by 0 bases and J by 0 bases, with 9 bases between. CDR3 bases: TGTGCCAGCAGTTTATCGGGGGGAATTAGCAATCAGCCCCAGCATTTT. It translates to CASSLSGGISNQPQHF.

The rearrangement links TRBV2 to TRBJ2-5, with TRBD1 identical over 7 bases. The V gene end was trimmed by 6 bases and the J gene end by 3 bases; junction bases not matched to a gene: 7. This CDR3 spans 14 amino acids. Germline values: CDR1 SNHLY, CDR2 FYNNEI. CDR3 in amino acids: CASSKDRWEETQYF. The CDR3 DNA reads TGTGCCAGCAGCAAGGACAGGTGGGAAGAGACCCAGTACTTC. The full variable domain, in which reference TRBV2 and TRBJ2-5 provide the parts outside the CDR3, is EPEVTQTPSHQVTQMGQEVILRCVPISNHLYFYWYRQILGQKVEFLVSFYNNEISEKSEIFDDQFSVERPDGSNFTLKIRSTKLEDSAMYFCASSKDRWEETQYFGPGTRLLVL.

The rearrangement links TRBV28 to TRBJ2-7; TRBD1 matches at 9 bases. Germline CDR1 reads MDHEN; CDR2 reads SYDVKM. V shed 7 bases and J 9 bases; nucleotides not matched to a gene: 16. There are 15 residues in the CDR3. DNA for the CDR3: TGTGCCAGCACCCTCATCCGGGACAGGGCCATCGGGCAGTACTTC. Protein: CASTLIRDRAIGQYF.

The chain recombines TRBV6-5 with TRBJ2-5, with a tentative D call TRBD2 (5 bases). V gave up 6 bases and J gave up 1 base, with 12 bases separating them. CDR3 length: 14 residues. The germline V gene encodes CDR1 MNHEY and CDR2 SVGAGI. CDR3 residues: CASRPLRVQETQYF. The CDR3 coding sequence is TGTGCCAGCAGGCCGTTGAGGGTCCAAGAGACCCAGTACTTC.

This chain connects TRBV4-2 to TRBJ1-2, with 8 bases aligning to TRBD1. CDR3 length: 17 residues. J lost 2 bases, V lost 1 base, and 9 bases had no gene match. CDR1 LGHNA and CDR2 YNFKEQ come from the germline V gene. CDR3 protein: CASSQGPTRDRNYGYTF. The CDR3 nucleotides read TGTGCCAGCAGCCAAGGGCCGACCCGGGACAGGAACTATGGCTACACCTTC.

The chain employs TRBV7-2 and TRBJ2-7, with D tentatively TRBD1 (5 bases). Trimming shortened V by 5 bases and J by 3 bases, and 17 bases separated the two germline ends. Germline V CDR1 and CDR2: SGHTA, FQGNSA. This CDR3 has 15 amino acids. The CDR3 coding sequence is TGTGCCAGCAGCCTTCAGGGTGCGGAGCTCTACGAGCAGTACTTC. This codes for CASSLQGAELYEQYF.

The J gene is TRBJ2-7, the V gene TRBV4-2; D ambiguous. The CDR3 totals 16 residues. Trimming pared 0 bases from V and 0 bases from J, leaving 12 bases between. Germline V gives CDR1 LGHNA, CDR2 YNFKEQ. The CDR3 is CASSQENVRSSYEQYF. The CDR3 coding sequence is TGTGCCAGCAGCCAAGAGAACGTCCGAAGCTCCTACGAGCAGTACTTC.

This chain joins TRBV15 and TRBJ1-4; no firm D call. This CDR3 is built from 14 residues. V was cut by 3 bases and J by 2 bases, with 7 bases left in between. CDR1 and CDR2 from the germline V gene are LNHNV and YYDKDF (reference sequence). The chain's CDR3 is CATSRGSTNEKLFF. DNA of the CDR3: TGTGCCACCAGCAGGGGAAGCACTAATGAAAAACTGTTTTTT.

The V gene is TRBV13, the J gene TRBJ2-7, with D possibly TRBD2 on 6 matching bases. Trimming cost V 2 bases and J 1 base, with 12 bases left between them. CDR1 PRHDT and CDR2 FYEKMQ come from the germline V gene (reference sequence). The CDR3 loop spans 15 amino acids. As DNA, the CDR3 is TGTGCCAGCAGCTTATTGCCTAGCGAGTCCTACGAGCAGTACTTC. This codes for CASSLLPSESYEQYF.

The rearrangement links TRBV7-9 to TRBJ2-6, with no clear D. The CDR3 is 16 amino acids. CDR1 and CDR2 from the germline V gene are SEHNR and FQNEAQ (reference sequence). V lost 5 bases and J lost 2, with 13 bases in between. The CDR3 loop is CASSLSNAAGANVLTF. The CDR3 DNA reads TGTGCCAGCAGCCTCAGCAACGCAGCTGGGGCCAACGTCCTGACTTTC.

J is TRBJ2-6 and V is TRBV7-6; 16 bases align to TRBD2. The length of the CDR3 is 19 residues. J gave up 4 bases and V 2 bases, and 5 bases lay outside the gene matches. In germline, CDR1 is SGHVS, CDR2 FNYEAQ. The CDR3 is CASSLMGLAGGQGANVLTF. CDR3 sequence (DNA): TGTGCCAGCAGCTTAATGGGACTAGCGGGGGGGCAAGGGGCCAACGTCCTGACTTTC.

The chain couples TRBV6-6 to TRBJ2-1, with a possible D match to TRBD1 (6 bases). CDR3 size: 14 residues. Germline V gives CDR1 MNHNY, CDR2 SVGAGI (reference sequence). Trimming cost V 5 bases and J 10 bases, with 18 bases left between them. The CDR3 protein is CASSLPTQGLEQFF. The CDR3 region has the DNA TGTGCCAGCAGTCTACCGACACAGGGCTTGGAGCAGTTCTTC.

This clone was found a few times. The gene calls are TRBV27 and TRBJ2-7; TRBD1 matches 11 bases. Germline-derived CDR1 and CDR2 are MNHEY and SMNVEV (reference sequence). CDR3 size: 14 residues. V gave up 3 bases and J gave up 2 bases; unmatched junction bases: 0. CDR3 DNA sequence: TGTGCCAGCAGTTTGGGACAGGGGGCCTACGAGCAGTACTTC. Translation: CASSLGQGAYEQYF.